Listed below are T cell receptor beta chains from one sample, sequenced in a study of cytomegalovirus exposure and HLA in healthy donors. Only in-frame clones appear in the TCRdb table, and some are missing; sequencing was by immunoSEQ multiplex PCR. The table includes about 130,000 clones, over 75% detected once. Material for sequencing was PBMCs. The source of these receptors is a man aged 25 to 40 in good health. Each CDR3 is given with its conserved first and last residue. The D gene is left open where the match is weak. Clone size is not always given. Where it is, it says once, few, many or a class for expanded clones.

abundance: few
d_gene: .
j_gene: TRBJ1-1
len: 14
v_gene: TRBV11-2
CDR3aa: CASSPRGGVSEAFF
CDR3nt: TGTGCCAGCAGCCCCAGAGGGGGAGTCTCTGAAGCTTTCTTT

abundance: .
d_gene: TRBD1
j_gene: TRBJ2-5
len: 14
v_gene: TRBV5-1
CDR3aa: CASSVGTVQETQYF
CDR3nt: TGCGCCAGCAGCGTTGGGACAGTCCAAGAGACCCAGTACTTC

abundance: .
d_gene: TRBD2
j_gene: TRBJ2-3
len: 15
v_gene: TRBV10-3
CDR3aa: CAISGTSGSADTQYF
CDR3nt: TGTGCCATCAGTGGGACTAGCGGGAGCGCAGATACGCAGTATTTT

abundance: .
d_gene: .
j_gene: TRBJ2-5
len: 13
v_gene: TRBV7-2
CDR3aa: CASSTLPAETQYF
CDR3nt: TGTGCCAGCAGCACCCTTCCCGCGGAGACCCAGTACTTC

abundance: .
d_gene: TRBD2
j_gene: TRBJ2-7
len: 13
v_gene: TRBV18
CDR3aa: CASSRGGSYEQYF
CDR3nt: TGTGCCAGCTCACGGGGGGGGAGCTACGAGCAGTACTTC

abundance: few
d_gene: TRBD1
j_gene: TRBJ1-4
len: 14
v_gene: TRBV28
CDR3aa: CATLYRGRDEKLFF
CDR3nt: TGTGCCACCCTATACAGGGGGAGGGATGAAAAACTGTTTTTT

abundance: few
d_gene: TRBD1
j_gene: TRBJ2-7
len: 13
v_gene: TRBV29-1
CDR3aa: CSVESQGDYEQYF
CDR3nt: TGCAGCGTTGAATCTCAGGGGGACTACGAGCAGTACTTC

abundance: .
d_gene: TRBD1
j_gene: TRBJ2-1
len: 15
v_gene: TRBV4-3
CDR3aa: CASSQGDSYGNEQFF
CDR3nt: TGCGCCAGCAGCCAAGGGGACAGCTACGGGAATGAGCAGTTCTTC

abundance: .
d_gene: .
j_gene: TRBJ2-3
len: 16
v_gene: TRBV5-4
CDR3aa: CASSLAGITTTDTQYF
CDR3nt: TGTGCCAGCAGCTTGGCCGGGATAACCACAACAGATACGCAGTATTTT

abundance: once
d_gene: .
j_gene: TRBJ2-1
len: 15
v_gene: TRBV5-1
CDR3aa: CASSPRARGANEQFF
CDR3nt: TGCGCCAGCAGCCCCAGGGCCCGTGGGGCCAATGAGCAGTTCTTC

abundance: .
d_gene: TRBD2
j_gene: TRBJ2-1
len: 16
v_gene: TRBV7-9
CDR3aa: CASSLTGGDVGNEQFF
CDR3nt: TGTGCCAGCAGCTTAACGGGAGGGGATGTGGGGAATGAGCAGTTCTTC

abundance: .
d_gene: TRBD1
j_gene: TRBJ2-7
len: 13
v_gene: TRBV28
CDR3aa: CASSFNRGNEQYF
CDR3nt: TGTGCCAGCAGTTTCAACAGGGGGAACGAGCAGTACTTC

abundance: .
d_gene: .
j_gene: TRBJ2-7
len: 13
v_gene: TRBV6-1
CDR3aa: CASSSGGVRRQYF
CDR3nt: TGTGCCAGCAGTTCTGGCGGAGTGCGGAGGCAGTACTTC

abundance: once
d_gene: .
j_gene: TRBJ2-1
len: 11
v_gene: TRBV7-9
CDR3aa: CASSSRNEQFF
CDR3nt: TGTGCCAGCAGTTCCAGAAATGAGCAGTTCTTC

abundance: .
d_gene: .
j_gene: TRBJ2-3
len: 14
v_gene: TRBV27
CDR3aa: CASSLIGVTDTQYF
CDR3nt: TGTGCCAGCAGTTTAATAGGGGTCACAGATACGCAGTATTTT

abundance: .
d_gene: TRBD1
j_gene: TRBJ2-7
len: 13
v_gene: TRBV5-3
CDR3aa: CAIRDSTSYEQYF
CDR3nt: TGTGCCATCCGGGACAGCACATCCTACGAGCAGTACTTC

abundance: .
d_gene: TRBD2
j_gene: TRBJ2-3
len: 16
v_gene: TRBV5-8
CDR3aa: CASSAGLVRTLDTQYF
CDR3nt: TGTGCCAGCAGCGCGGGACTAGTCCGCACACTTGATACGCAGTATTTT

abundance: once
d_gene: TRBD2
j_gene: TRBJ2-7
len: 15
v_gene: TRBV14
CDR3aa: CASSQEGGRGYEQYF
CDR3nt: TGTGCCAGCAGCCAAGAAGGCGGGAGGGGGTACGAGCAGTACTTC

abundance: few
d_gene: .
j_gene: TRBJ1-3
len: 14
v_gene: TRBV7-8
CDR3aa: CASSLGGPGNTIYF
CDR3nt: TGTGCCAGCAGCTTAGGGGGCCCTGGAAACACCATATATTTT

abundance: .
d_gene: .
j_gene: TRBJ1-5
len: 14
v_gene: TRBV21-1
CDR3aa: CASSTAGGWQPQHF
CDR3nt: TGTGCCAGCAGCACCGCGGGGGGCTGGCAGCCCCAGCATTTT

abundance: .
d_gene: .
j_gene: TRBJ2-7
len: 13
v_gene: TRBV30
CDR3aa: CAACPEGTFEQYF
CDR3nt: TGTGCCGCCTGCCCGGAGGGGACGTTTGAGCAGTACTTC

abundance: .
d_gene: TRBD1
j_gene: TRBJ1-5
len: 16
v_gene: TRBV28
CDR3aa: CASSTPGQGWDQPQHF
CDR3nt: TGTGCCAGCAGTACTCCGGGACAGGGTTGGGATCAGCCCCAGCATTTT